The clone carrying this T cell receptor (beta chain) was observed a few times. Its cognate antigen is unknown. The treatment is: approximately 9-day PBMC culture with coronavirus spike peptide pools or control peptides (ViraFEST assay). Following a culture period (approximately nine days), negative selection was used to isolate CD4+ T cells. V lost 4 bases to trimming and J lost 3 bases; unmatched junction nucleotides: 3. Germline values: CDR1 SQVTM, CDR2 ANQGSEA. The CDR3 totals 13 residues. An Oncomine TCR Beta short-read assay was used to sequence the DNA from cultured CD4+ T cells. MiXCR was run by TCRdb on the PCR reads, yielding one entry per CDR3 protein. The table lists 7,000 or so distinct CDR3 sequences, about three quarters of them singletons. These data originate in a study of vaccination and CD4 T cells after COVID-19. Whole-study context: Vaccination of participants consisted of two doses of either BNT162b2 or mRNA-1273 vaccine.

Sequences were obtained from CD4+ T cells from blood, cultured in vitro. This chain uses TRBV29-1 with TRBJ1-5, with TRBD1 identical over 7 bases. This TCR was recovered from a human donor who had recovered from COVID-19. This CDR3 is CSVVGQPNQPQHF. The DNA for the CDR3 is TGCAGCGTTGTGGGACAGCCCAATCAGCCCCAGCATTTT.